This TCR beta chain was sequenced in a study of regulatory T cells in long-lasting Graves disease. The length of the CDR3 is 14 residues. V gave up 0 bases and J gave up 5 bases, with 10 bases separating them. Germline V gives CDR1 LGHDT, CDR2 YNNKEL (reference sequence). Library construction for TCR beta used iRepertoire HTBI primers and Arm-PCR of CDR3 regions. TCRdb ran MiXCR on the multiplex PCR reads and lists one entry per CDR3 protein. The sample carries a few hundred thousand distinct CDR3 sequences, around 15% recorded once. Many counts were recorded for this clonotype. Time point here: newly diagnosed GD, antithyroid drugs for less than 3 months. Construction of the TCR library relied on RNA isolated from PBMCs. These same data were also listed under a study on T cells in Graves' hyperthyroidism and ophthalmopathy.

The chain couples TRBV3-1 to TRBJ2-5; TRBD1 is a possible D gene (5 bases). This TCR derives from a middle-aged man with Graves disease. This specimen consisted of peripheral blood mononuclear cells (PBMCs), obtained at new diagnosis, from a patient treated with antithyroid drugs. The CDR3: CASSQDPAGETQYF. The CDR3 DNA reads TGTGCCAGCAGCCAAGACCCGGCAGGGGAGACCCAGTACTTC.